The clone carrying this T cell receptor (beta chain) is classed as medium-sized (0.01 to 0.1%) by frequency. This entry comes from a study of CD8 T cells in cerebrospinal fluid in Alzheimer's disease. Study in general: CSF T cell clonal expansion was assessed by plate-based nested PCR and droplet-based sequencing.

All participants were free of acute infectious disease and in good physical condition. Germline CDR1 MRHNA, CDR2 SNTAGT. The CDR3 loop spans 20 amino acids. CSF cells were profiled by 10X single-cell V(D)J and 5' expression. Following a re-call of the 10x single-cell sequencing reads, TCRdb has one entry per CDR3 protein and lacks DNA. Its table records about 1,200 distinct CDR3 sequences. This TCR derives from a human donor in good health. Sequencing was done on a sample of cerebrospinal fluid. The rearrangement links TRBV6-4 to TRBJ1-2. CDR3 loop: CASLDQYRSRLQNPLYGYTF.